This T cell receptor (beta chain) is from a study of blood T cell repertoires in COVID-19 (TCRdb year 2020). Regarding the research as a whole: Collaborator samples came from the United States, Italy and Spain and covered acute and convalescent phases of COVID-19. Sample metadata almost always included a de-identified subject ID, COVID-19 status, age in years and sex. The dataset comprised deeply sampled blood TCRbeta repertoires from subjects exposed to, actively infected with, or recovered from COVID-19. The samples were drawn from two sources: the first 160 participants of the ongoing ImmuneRACE study, and fewer than 1,500 subjects contributed by 6 global collaborators. The repertoires were released in a freely available public database meant as a resource for research on the immune response to SARS-CoV-2. The material from the prospective study consisted of cDNA or gDNA derived from T cells, B-cell-depleted T cells, or PBMCs. Where available, HLA class I and class II types were taken from metadata supplied by the sample provider and were not determined by assay-based typing.

Whole blood was collected in K2EDTA tubes by collaborating institutions according to the institutions' own protocols. Collaborator samples were shipped for TCRbeta analysis as frozen whole blood, isolated PBMCs, or DNA extracted from either sample type. TCRbeta CDR3 regions were amplified from genomic DNA using the immunoSEQ Assay, a bias-controlled multiplex PCR. The published analysis was carried out like this. Nucleated cell counts per sample were estimated from amplification of reference gene primers within the assay. To quantify the absolute abundance of each unique TCRbeta CDR3 rearrangement, sequence reads were collapsed and filtered. Productive Simpson clonality was computed per sample as the square root of Simpson's diversity index over productive rearrangements. The table comes from immuneACCESS by way of TCRdb, which keeps in-frame sequences with V and J called. Part of the clones is missing from these tables; in studies checked, under half for an unresolved V gene and the rest for unknown reasons. V and J calls and clone size are given by that table; D and trimming were obtained from the DNA. This sample is represented by approximately 150,000 clones; more than 80% of them were singletons. 4.8% of the sample rests with the top ten.

This clone was seen once. Its antigen remains unidentified. Qualities for individual bases were not recorded, and no much larger clone is one base off. Trimming at the junction amounts to 0 bases on V and 3 bases on J, and the germline ends lie 8 bases apart. Inclusive of the bounding cysteine and phenylalanine, the CDR3 is 15 residues long. The CDR3 DNA has 45 bases and is translated from base 1. CDR1 and CDR2 are drawn from the germline V gene (reference sequence): LNHDA, SQIVND. Broad study findings and their caveats: How much clinical and demographic metadata was included differed by source and by participant, and the metadata was provided uncurated.

This sequence originates from a human donor in a cohort sampled during active COVID-19. The V and J genes are TRBV19 and TRBJ2-2; the D gene assignment is ambiguous. Material for sequencing was peripheral blood. In nucleotide form, the sequence is TGTGCCAGTAGTATAGAGGGCAGACACACCGGGGAGCTGTTTTTT. This sequence encodes CASSIEGRHTGELFF.